A selection of T cell receptor beta chains follows, all from one sample in a study of PD-1 blockade in classical Hodgkin lymphoma. The table came from immunoSEQ multiplex PCR; TCRdb's copy has only in-frame clones and leaves some out. The sample consists of nearly 55,000 clones, approximately 81% of them appearing once. The sample here was peripheral blood mononuclear cells (PBMCs), taken at baseline. These receptors were collected from a human donor with classical Hodgkin lymphoma. Both conserved end residues are part of each CDR3. The D gene is left open where the match is weak.

V: TRBV19; J: TRBJ2-1; D: TRBD1; CDR3: CASSKRGLGNEQFF
V: TRBV4-1; J: TRBJ1-2; D: NA; CDR3: CASSPRHGGNYGYTF
V: TRBV6-5; J: TRBJ1-1; D: NA; CDR3: CASSYTDSGEAFF
V: TRBV2; J: TRBJ1-5; D: TRBD1; CDR3: CASSPQGANQPQHF
V: TRBV29-1; J: TRBJ1-4; D: TRBD1; CDR3: CSVGDTGGREKLFF
V: TRBV5-1; J: TRBJ1-1; D: NA; CDR3: CASSPAPGHLNTEAFF
V: TRBV30; J: TRBJ1-1; D: NA; CDR3: CAWSVGGSTEAFF
V: TRBV6-5; J: TRBJ1-5; D: NA; CDR3: CASAGAKEQPQHF
V: TRBV27; J: TRBJ2-2; D: NA; CDR3: CASSLTNTGELFF
V: TRBV10-1; J: TRBJ2-7; D: TRBD2; CDR3: CASNPSQRDYPYEQYF